Sequencing of this T cell receptor (beta chain) was carried out in a study of blood T cell repertoires in COVID-19. Turning to the study itself: Spain, Italy and the United States supplied samples that represented acute and convalescent COVID-19. The analysed material was cDNA or gDNA that came from T cells, B-cell-depleted T cells, or PBMCs.

The count of this clone is one. Trimming at V came to 2 bases and at J to 6 bases, leaving 10 bases not matched to a gene. Germline CDR1 reads GTSNPN; CDR2 reads SVGIG (reference sequence). The CDR3 covers 14 residues. In the authors' methods: Amplified reference gene primers provided the basis for estimating nucleated cell counts. Libraries were prepared by immunoSEQ multiplex PCR; TCRdb keeps only in-frame clonotypes and omits some of them. V and J calls and clone size are copied from that table; D and trimming were computed from the DNA. The sample lists about 330,000 clones, about 89% seen once, with 6.4% in the top ten.

The sequence derives from a man aged 18 to 29 who had recovered from COVID-19. The sequenced material came from peripheral blood. The rearrangement joins TRBV30 to TRBJ2-7, with TRBD1 identical over 7 bases. This CDR3 reads CAWSPSDRDAEQYF. CDR3 DNA: TGTGCCTGGAGTCCCTCCGACAGGGATGCCGAGCAGTACTTC. Using reference TRBV30 and TRBJ2-7 for the parts outside the CDR3, the full variable domain is SQTIHQWPATLVQPVGSPLSLECTVEGTSNPNLYWYRQAAGRGLQLLFYSVGIGQISSEVPQNLSASRPQDRQFILSSKKLLLSDSGFYLCAWSPSDRDAEQYFGPGTRLTVT.